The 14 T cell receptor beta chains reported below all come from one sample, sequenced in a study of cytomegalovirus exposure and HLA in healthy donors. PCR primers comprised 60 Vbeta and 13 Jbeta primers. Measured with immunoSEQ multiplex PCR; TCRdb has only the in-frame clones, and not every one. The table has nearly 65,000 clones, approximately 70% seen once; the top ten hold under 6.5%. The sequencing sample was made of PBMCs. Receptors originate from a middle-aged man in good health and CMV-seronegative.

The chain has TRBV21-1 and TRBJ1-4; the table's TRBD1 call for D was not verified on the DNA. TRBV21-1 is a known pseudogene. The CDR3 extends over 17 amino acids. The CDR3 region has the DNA TGTGCCAGCAGCAGCCACCACCACAGGGAATGTAATGAAAAACTGTTTTTT. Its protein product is CASSSHHHRECNEKLFF.

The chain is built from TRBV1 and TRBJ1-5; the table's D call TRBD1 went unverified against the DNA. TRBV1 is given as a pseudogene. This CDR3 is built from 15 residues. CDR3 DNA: TGCACCAGCAGCCCGCCAGGACAGGGCGATCAGCCCCAGCATTTT. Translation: CTSSPPGQGDQPQHF.

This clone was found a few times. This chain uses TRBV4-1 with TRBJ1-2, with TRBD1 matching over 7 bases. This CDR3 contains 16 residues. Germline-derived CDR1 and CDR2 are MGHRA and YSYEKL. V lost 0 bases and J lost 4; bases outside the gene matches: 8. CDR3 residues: CASSQEYNRGTYGYTF. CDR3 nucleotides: TGCGCCAGCAGCCAAGAATACAACAGGGGTACCTATGGCTACACCTTC.

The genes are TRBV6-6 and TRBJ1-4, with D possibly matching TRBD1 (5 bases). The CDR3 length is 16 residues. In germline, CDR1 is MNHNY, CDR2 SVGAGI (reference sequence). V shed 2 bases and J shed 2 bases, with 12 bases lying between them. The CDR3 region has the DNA TGTGCCAGCAGTTACCCCCGGGGGGGTACTAATGAAAAACTGTTTTTT. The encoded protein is CASSYPRGGTNEKLFF.

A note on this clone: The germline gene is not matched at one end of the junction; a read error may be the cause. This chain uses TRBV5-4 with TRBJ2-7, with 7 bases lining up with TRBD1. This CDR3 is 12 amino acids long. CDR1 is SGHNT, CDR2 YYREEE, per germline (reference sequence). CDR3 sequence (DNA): TGTGCCAGCAGCTTGGCGGTGACAGGGTGGGTCTTC. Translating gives CASSLAVTGWVF.

This CDR3 reads CASSQQGHGYTF. Here the CDR3 DNA reads TGTGCCAGCAGCCAACAGGGTCACGGCTACACCTTC. The V gene is TRBV9, the J gene TRBJ1-2, with a possible D match to TRBD1 (6 bases). The V gene lost 4 bases and the J gene lost 8 bases, with 12 bases spanning the gap. The CDR3 contains 12 residues. Germline assignment: CDR1 SGDLS and CDR2 YYNGEE.

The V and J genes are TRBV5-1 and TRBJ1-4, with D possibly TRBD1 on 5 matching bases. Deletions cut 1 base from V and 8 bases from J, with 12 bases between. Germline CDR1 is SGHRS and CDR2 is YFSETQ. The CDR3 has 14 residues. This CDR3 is CASSLTGLGEKLFF. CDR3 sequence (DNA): TGCGCCAGCAGCTTGACAGGCCTGGGGGAAAAACTGTTTTTT.

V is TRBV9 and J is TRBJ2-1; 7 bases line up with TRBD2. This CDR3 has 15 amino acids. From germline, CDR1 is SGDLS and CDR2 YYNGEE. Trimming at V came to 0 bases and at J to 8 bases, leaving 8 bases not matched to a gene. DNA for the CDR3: TGTGCCAGCAGCGTAGAAGAGGGGAGGGGATATGAGCAGTTCTTC. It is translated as CASSVEEGRGYEQFF.

The CDR3, as DNA: TGCAGCGCCGAGAGGCAGAACACTGAAGCTTTCTTT. It encodes CSAERQNTEAFF. The rearrangement links TRBV29-1 to TRBJ1-1; D remains unclear. V lost 7 bases, J lost 1 base, and 10 bases lay in between. Germline V gene sequence: CDR1 SQVTM, CDR2 ANQGSEA. The CDR3 length is 12 residues. Full variable domain (missing parts from reference TRBV29-1 and TRBJ1-1): SAVISQKPSRDICQRGTSLTIQCQVDSQVTMMFWYRQQPGQSLTLIATANQGSEATYESGFVIDKFPISRPNLTFSTLTVSNMSPEDSSIYLCSAERQNTEAFFGQGTRLTVV.

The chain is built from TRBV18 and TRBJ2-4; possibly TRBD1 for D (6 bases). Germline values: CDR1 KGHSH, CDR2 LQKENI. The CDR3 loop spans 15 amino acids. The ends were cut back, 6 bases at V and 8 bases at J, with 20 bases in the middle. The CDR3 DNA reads TGTGCCAGCTCCCAGACAGGACAGCGCCTCGACATTCAGTACTTC. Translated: CASSQTGQRLDIQYF.

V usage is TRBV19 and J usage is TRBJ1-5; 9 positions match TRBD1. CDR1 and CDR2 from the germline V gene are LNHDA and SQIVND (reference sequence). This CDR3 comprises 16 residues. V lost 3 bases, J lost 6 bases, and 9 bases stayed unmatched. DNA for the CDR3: TGTGCCAGTAGTATGTGGGGACAGGGACAAAGTCAGCCCCAGCATTTT. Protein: CASSMWGQGQSQPQHF.

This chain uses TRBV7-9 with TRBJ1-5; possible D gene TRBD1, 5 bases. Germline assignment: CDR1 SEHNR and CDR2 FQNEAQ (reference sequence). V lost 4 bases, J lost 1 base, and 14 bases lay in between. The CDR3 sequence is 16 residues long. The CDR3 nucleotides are TGTGCCAGCAGCTCGTCGGGGGATCTAAGCAATCAGCCCCAGCATTTT. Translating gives CASSSSGDLSNQPQHF.

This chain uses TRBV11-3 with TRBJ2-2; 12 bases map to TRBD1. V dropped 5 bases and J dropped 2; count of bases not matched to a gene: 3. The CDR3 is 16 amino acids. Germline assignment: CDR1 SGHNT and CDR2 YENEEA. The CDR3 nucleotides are TGTGCCAGCAGCCCAGGGACAGGGGGCAACACCGGGGAGCTGTTTTTT. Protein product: CASSPGTGGNTGELFF.

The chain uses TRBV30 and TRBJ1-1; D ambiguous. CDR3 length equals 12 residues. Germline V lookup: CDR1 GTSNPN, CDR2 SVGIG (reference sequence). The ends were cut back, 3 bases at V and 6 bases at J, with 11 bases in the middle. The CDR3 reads CAWRIGSAEAFF. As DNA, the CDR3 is TGTGCCTGGAGAATCGGGAGCGCTGAAGCTTTCTTT. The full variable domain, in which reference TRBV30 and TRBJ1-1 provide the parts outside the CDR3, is SQTIHQWPATLVQPVGSPLSLECTVEGTSNPNLYWYRQAAGRGLQLLFYSVGIGQISSEVPQNLSASRPQDRQFILSSKKLLLSDSGFYLCAWRIGSAEAFFGQGTRLTVV.